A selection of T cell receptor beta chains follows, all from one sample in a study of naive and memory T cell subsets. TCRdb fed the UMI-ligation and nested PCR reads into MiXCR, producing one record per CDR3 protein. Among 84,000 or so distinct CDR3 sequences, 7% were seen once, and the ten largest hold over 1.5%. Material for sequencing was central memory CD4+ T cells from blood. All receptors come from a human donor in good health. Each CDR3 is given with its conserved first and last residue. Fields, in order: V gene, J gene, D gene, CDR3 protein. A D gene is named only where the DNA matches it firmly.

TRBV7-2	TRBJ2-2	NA	CASSRGLNTGELFF
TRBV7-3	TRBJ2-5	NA	CASSRLHGTIETQYF
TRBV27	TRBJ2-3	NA	CASSRSGTTDTQYF
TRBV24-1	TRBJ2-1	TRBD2	CATSDRSGGAFRSEQFF
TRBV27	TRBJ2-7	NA	CASSFVWGGRGEQYF
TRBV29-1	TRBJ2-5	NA	CSETTGQETQYF
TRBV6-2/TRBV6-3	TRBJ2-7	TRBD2	CASSLLAQSSYEQYF
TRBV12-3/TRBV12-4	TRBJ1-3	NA	CASSQDGLNGNTIYF
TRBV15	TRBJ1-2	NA	CATSRAGKGGYTF
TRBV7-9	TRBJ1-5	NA	CASSLVAGDNQPQHF
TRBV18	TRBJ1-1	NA	CASSPQGLNTEAFF
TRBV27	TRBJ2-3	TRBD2	CASSLSNGGAYYTQYF
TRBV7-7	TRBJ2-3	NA	CASRPGLNTDTQYF
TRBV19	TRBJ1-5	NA	CASSNRMSQHF
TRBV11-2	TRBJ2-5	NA	CASSPQLGGPPQETQYF
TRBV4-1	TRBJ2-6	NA	CASSQDLRTAGANVLTF
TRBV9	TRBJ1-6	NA	CASSVAVISSPLHF
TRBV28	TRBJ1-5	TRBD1	CASSFEGQGYQPQHF
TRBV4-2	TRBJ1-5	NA	CASSQDWEQPQHF
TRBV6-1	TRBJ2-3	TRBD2	CASSGRTSGNSDTQYF
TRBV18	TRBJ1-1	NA	CASSPVIGGGATEAFF
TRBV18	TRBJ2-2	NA	CASSPDSRGELFF
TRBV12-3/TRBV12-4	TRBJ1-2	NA	CASSLLREDGYTF
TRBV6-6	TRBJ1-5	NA	CASSTSGVRGQPQHF
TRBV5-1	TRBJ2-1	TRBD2	CASSWGLADSYNEQFF
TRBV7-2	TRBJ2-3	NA	CASKTGRTTDTQYF
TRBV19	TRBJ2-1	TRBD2	CASTQPSGTRNEQFF
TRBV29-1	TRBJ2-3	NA	CSTALDTQYF
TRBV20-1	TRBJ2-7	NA	CSARGGGPPVEQYF
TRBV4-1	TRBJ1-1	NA	CASSQVLDTTGNSEAFF
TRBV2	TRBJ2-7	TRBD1	CASRKQGASSSYEQYF
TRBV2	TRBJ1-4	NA	CASSVVGLATNEKLFF
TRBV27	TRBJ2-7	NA	CASSAGPPYEQYF